These 15 T cell receptor beta chains share one sample of origin, sequenced in a study of blood T cell repertoires in COVID-19. Assay: immunoSEQ multiplex PCR; the TCRdb copy retains only in-frame clones and omits some. The sample holds fewer than 250,000 clones, approximately 85% seen once. Sequencing was performed on peripheral blood. These receptors all come from a man between 40 and 49 years old with acute or convalescent COVID-19.

The rearrangement joins TRBV13 to TRBJ1-1; D gene unclear. Germline loops: CDR1 PRHDT, CDR2 FYEKMQ (reference sequence). The V end was cut by 4 bases, the J end by 6 bases, with 21 bases between. CDR3 length: 16 residues. CDR3 protein: CASSSSVRAPVSEAFF. The CDR3 nucleotides are TGTGCCAGCAGCTCCTCGGTTCGCGCCCCCGTCTCTGAAGCTTTCTTT.

The chain has TRBV3-1 (or the pseudogene TRBV3-2) and TRBJ2-7, with TRBD1 as a possible D gene (6 bases). There are 15 residues in the CDR3. CDR1 and CDR2 (germline): LGHDT, YNNKEL (reference sequence). The germline V and J ends were trimmed by 2 bases and 5 bases, with 16 bases remaining between them. The CDR3 spells CASSQSPLQGHEQYF. In nucleotides, the CDR3 is TGTGCCAGCAGCCAAAGTCCGCTACAGGGCCACGAGCAGTACTTC.

The V call is TRBV19, the J call TRBJ2-7; 14 bases match TRBD2. The CDR3 is made up of 14 amino acids. Germline V gene data show CDR1 as LNHDA and CDR2 as SQIVND (reference sequence). The J segment lost 4 bases and the V segment lost 8 bases, leaving 4 bases of the junction unmatched. The CDR3 here is CASGTSGGTYEQYF. The CDR3, as DNA: TGTGCCAGTGGGACTAGCGGGGGCACATACGAGCAGTACTTC.

This rearrangement joins TRBV18 to TRBJ1-5; no definite D call. The V and J ends lost 3 bases and 5 bases respectively, with 11 bases between them. Germline CDR1 and CDR2: KGHSH and LQKENI. The CDR3 extends over 14 amino acids. The CDR3 DNA is TGTGCCAGCTCACCCTTGGGTCAGGATCAGCCCCAGCATTTT. Translated: CASSPLGQDQPQHF.

The chain employs TRBV28 and TRBJ2-7, with D perhaps matching TRBD1 (5 bases). Trimming cost V 4 bases and J 3 bases, with 16 bases left between them. Looked up from germline, CDR1 is MDHEN and CDR2 is SYDVKM. The CDR3 spans 15 residues. Here the CDR3 reads CASSSQGTSYYEQYF. CDR3 in DNA: TGTGCCAGCAGTTCTCAGGGCACCTCCTACTACGAGCAGTACTTC.

The chain has TRBV27 and TRBJ2-7, with 13 bases aligning to TRBD2. Per germline, CDR1 MNHEY and CDR2 SMNVEV (reference sequence). The CDR3 loop spans 16 amino acids. Trimming at V came to 6 bases and at J to 1 base, leaving 6 bases not matched to a gene. CDR3 loop: CASRLTSGGASYEQYF. CDR3 in DNA: TGTGCCAGCAGACTCACTAGCGGGGGGGCTTCCTACGAGCAGTACTTC.

The J gene is TRBJ2-7, the V gene TRBV30, with a weak D call TRBD2 (5 bases). Trimming pared 4 bases from V and 5 bases from J, leaving 15 bases between. CDR1 is GTSNPN, CDR2 SVGIG, per germline (reference sequence). CDR3 length equals 13 residues. The CDR3 coding sequence is TGTGCCTGGATAAGACACCCGAGGGACGAGCAGTACTTC. It translates to CAWIRHPRDEQYF.

The V and J genes are TRBV15 and TRBJ1-3; a weak D match, TRBD1 (5 bases). CDR1 LNHNV and CDR2 YYDKDF come from the germline V gene (reference sequence). CDR3 length equals 15 residues. V was trimmed by 8 bases and J by 0 bases, leaving 14 bases between them. CDR3 in DNA: TGTGCCACCGCCCCGACAGCCAGCTCTGGAAACACCATATATTTT. It specifies CATAPTASSGNTIYF. The whole variable domain, filled in from reference TRBV15 and TRBJ1-3, reads DAMVIQNPRYQVTQFGKPVTLSCSQTLNHNVMYWYQQKSSQAPKLLFHYYDKDFNNEADTPDNFQSRRPNTSFCFLDIRSPGLGDTAMYLCATAPTASSGNTIYFGEGSWLTVV.

The chain joins TRBV6-5 to TRBJ1-3; 10 nucleotides match TRBD1. Unmatched junction bases numbered 5, after V lost 6 bases and J lost 3 bases. The CDR3 consists of 15 residues. CDR1 and CDR2 (germline): MNHEY, SVGAGI. The CDR3 spells CASSRQGAGGNTIYF. The CDR3 nucleotides read TGTGCCAGCAGCAGACAGGGGGCGGGTGGAAACACCATATATTTT.

A remark on this clone: A junction boundary mismatches the germline segment, possibly from a read error. The chain employs TRBV10-2 and TRBJ1-2; D might be TRBD1 (6 bases). Germline V CDR1 and CDR2: WSHSY, SAAADI. The CDR3 totals 12 residues. CDR3 sequence (DNA): TGCGCTAGCAGGACAGACTCCTATGGCTACACCTTC. Translating gives CASRTDSYGYTF.

The chain uses TRBV18 and TRBJ1-1; 8 nucleotides match TRBD1. V was pared by 3 bases and J by 4 bases, with 10 bases of the junction left unmatched. The germline CDR1 and CDR2 sequences are KGHSH and LQKENI. This CDR3 spans 16 amino acids. The CDR3 bases are TGTGCCAGCTCACCTTTCGACAGGGGTTTGGTCACTGAAGCTTTCTTT. Translating gives CASSPFDRGLVTEAFF.

The chain is built from TRBV7-7 and TRBJ2-3, with 7 bases matching TRBD1. Trimming took 4 bases from V and 3 from J; bases not matched to a gene: 4. The germline gives CDR1 SSHAT, CDR2 FNYEAQ (reference sequence). The CDR3 loop spans 14 amino acids. In DNA, the CDR3 is TGTGCCAGCAGCTCCGACAGGGAAACAGATACGCAGTATTTT. Translating gives CASSSDRETDTQYF. Drawing the rest from reference TRBV7-7 and TRBJ2-3, the complete variable domain is GAGVSQSPRYKVTKRGQDVTLRCDPISSHATLYWYQQALGQGPEFLTYFNYEAQPDKSGLPSDRFSAERPEGSISTLTIQRTEQRDSAMYRCASSSDRETDTQYFGPGTRLTVL.

The rearrangement links TRBV20-1 to TRBJ1-5; no definite D call. CDR1 DFQATT and CDR2 SNEGSKA come from the germline V gene (reference sequence). The CDR3 sequence is 14 residues long. The germline V and J ends were trimmed by 3 bases and 7 bases, with 16 bases remaining between them. This CDR3 is CSASGRWLEQPQHF. The CDR3 DNA is TGCAGTGCTAGTGGGAGGTGGTTAGAACAGCCCCAGCATTTT.

Only one count was recorded for this clone. The chain uses TRBV6-5 and TRBJ1-6; D gene uncertain. Germline loops: CDR1 MNHEY, CDR2 SVGAGI. This CDR3 region has 14 residues. Trimming pared 4 bases from V and 7 bases from J, leaving 11 bases between. The CDR3 nucleotides read TGTGCCAGCAGTTGGAGGGTGGACAATTCACCCCTCCACTTT. This translates into CASSWRVDNSPLHF.

The gene calls are TRBV27 and TRBJ2-7, with 9 bases lining up with TRBD1. In germline, CDR1 is MNHEY, CDR2 SMNVEV (reference sequence). The V and J ends lost 0 bases and 4 bases, in that order; junction bases with no gene match: 4. The CDR3 has 15 residues. CDR3 bases: TGTGCCAGCAGTTTATCACAGGGGGCGGCTTACGAGCAGTACTTC. Amino acids: CASSLSQGAAYEQYF.